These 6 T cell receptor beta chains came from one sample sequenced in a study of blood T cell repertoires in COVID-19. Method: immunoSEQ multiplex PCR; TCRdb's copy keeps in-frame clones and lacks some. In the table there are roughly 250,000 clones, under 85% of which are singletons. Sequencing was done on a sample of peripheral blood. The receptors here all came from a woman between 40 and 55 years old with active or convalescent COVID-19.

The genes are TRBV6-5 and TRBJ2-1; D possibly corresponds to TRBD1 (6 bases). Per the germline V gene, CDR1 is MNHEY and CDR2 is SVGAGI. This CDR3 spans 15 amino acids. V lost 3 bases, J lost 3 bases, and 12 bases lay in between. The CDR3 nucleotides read TGTGCCAGCAGTTATGCGACAGGAAACTACAATGAGCAGTTCTTC. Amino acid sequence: CASSYATGNYNEQFF.

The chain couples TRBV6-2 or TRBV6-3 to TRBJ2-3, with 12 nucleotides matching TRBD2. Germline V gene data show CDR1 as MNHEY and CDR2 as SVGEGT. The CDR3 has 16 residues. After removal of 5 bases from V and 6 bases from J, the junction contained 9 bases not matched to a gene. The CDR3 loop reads CASSPGLAGSRDTQYF. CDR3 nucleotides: TGTGCCAGCAGTCCCGGACTAGCGGGGTCCCGGGATACGCAGTATTTT.

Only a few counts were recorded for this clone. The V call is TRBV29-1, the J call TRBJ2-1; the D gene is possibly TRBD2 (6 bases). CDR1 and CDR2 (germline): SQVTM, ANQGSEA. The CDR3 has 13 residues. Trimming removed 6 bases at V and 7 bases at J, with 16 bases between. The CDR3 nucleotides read TGCAGCGTCGAGAAGGAGGCGGGAAATGAGCAGTTCTTC. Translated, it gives CSVEKEAGNEQFF.

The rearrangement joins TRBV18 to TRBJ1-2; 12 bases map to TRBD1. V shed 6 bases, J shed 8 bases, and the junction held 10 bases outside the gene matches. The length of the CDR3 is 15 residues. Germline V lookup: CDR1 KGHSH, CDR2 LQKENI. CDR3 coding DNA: TGTGCCAGCTCGCCGGGGGGACAGGGGGCGTCCGGCTACACCTTC. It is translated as CASSPGGQGASGYTF.

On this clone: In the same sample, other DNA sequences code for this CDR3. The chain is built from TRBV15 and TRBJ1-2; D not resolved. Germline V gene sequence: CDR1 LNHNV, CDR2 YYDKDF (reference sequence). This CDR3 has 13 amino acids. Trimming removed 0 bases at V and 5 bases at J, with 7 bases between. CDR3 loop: CATSRDRGYGYTF. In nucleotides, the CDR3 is TGTGCCACCAGCAGAGACCGCGGGTATGGCTACACCTTC. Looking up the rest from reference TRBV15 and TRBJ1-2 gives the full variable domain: DAMVIQNPRYQVTQFGKPVTLSCSQTLNHNVMYWYQQKSSQAPKLLFHYYDKDFNNEADTPDNFQSRRPNTSFCFLDIRSPGLGDTAMYLCATSRDRGYGYTFGSGTRLTVV.

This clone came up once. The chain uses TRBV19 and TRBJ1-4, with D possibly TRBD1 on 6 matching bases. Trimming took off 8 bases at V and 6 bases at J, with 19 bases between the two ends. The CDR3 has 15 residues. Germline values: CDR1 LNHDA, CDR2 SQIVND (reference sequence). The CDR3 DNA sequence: TGTGCCAGTGGGCCTACAGGGAGTCGTCATGAAAAACTGTTTTTT. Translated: CASGPTGSRHEKLFF.